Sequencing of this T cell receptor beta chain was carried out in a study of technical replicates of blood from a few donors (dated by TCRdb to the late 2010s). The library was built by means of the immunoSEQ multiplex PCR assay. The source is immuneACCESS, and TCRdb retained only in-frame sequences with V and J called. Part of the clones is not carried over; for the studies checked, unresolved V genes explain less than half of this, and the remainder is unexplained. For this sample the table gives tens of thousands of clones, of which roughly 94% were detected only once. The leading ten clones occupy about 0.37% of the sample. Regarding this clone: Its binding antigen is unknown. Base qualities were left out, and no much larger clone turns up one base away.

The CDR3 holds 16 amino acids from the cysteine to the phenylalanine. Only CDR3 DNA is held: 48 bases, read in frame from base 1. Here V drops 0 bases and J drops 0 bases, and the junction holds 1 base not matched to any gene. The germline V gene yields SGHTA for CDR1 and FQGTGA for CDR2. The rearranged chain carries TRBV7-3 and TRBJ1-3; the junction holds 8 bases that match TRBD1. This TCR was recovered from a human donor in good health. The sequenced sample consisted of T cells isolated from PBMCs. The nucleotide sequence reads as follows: TGTGCCAGCAGCTTAACGGGGACAGGCTCTGGAAACACCATATATTTT. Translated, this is CASSLTGTGSGNTIYF.